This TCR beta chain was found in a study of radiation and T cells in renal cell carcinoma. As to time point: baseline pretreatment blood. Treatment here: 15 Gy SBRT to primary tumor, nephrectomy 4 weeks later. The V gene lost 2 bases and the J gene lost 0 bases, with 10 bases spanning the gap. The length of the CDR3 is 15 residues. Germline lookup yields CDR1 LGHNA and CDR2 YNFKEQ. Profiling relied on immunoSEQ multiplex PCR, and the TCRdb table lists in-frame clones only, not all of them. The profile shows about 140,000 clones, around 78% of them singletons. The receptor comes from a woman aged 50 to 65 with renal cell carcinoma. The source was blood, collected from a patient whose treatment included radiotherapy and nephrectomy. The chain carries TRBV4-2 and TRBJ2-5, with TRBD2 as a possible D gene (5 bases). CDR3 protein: CASSQREGYQETQYF. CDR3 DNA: TGTGCCAGCAGCCAAAGAGAGGGTTACCAAGAGACCCAGTACTTC.